This T cell receptor (beta chain) originates from a study of high-grade serous ovarian cancer treatment subgroups. About the study: Samples averaged around 13,000 reads and approximately 7,000 unique TCR beta rearrangements. Study results and limitations: Spatial context was lost because tumors were sequenced in bulk.

The sample holds a few counts of this clone. Its specificity is not known. Tumor samples were taken before definitive surgery or chemotherapy. The data were produced by immunoSEQ multiplex PCR, yet TCRdb's version contains in-frame clones alone and is incomplete. The data hold roughly 18,000 clones, with around 79% observed a single time. The clonotype comes from a human donor with high-grade serous ovarian cancer. The specimen was tumor tissue.

The chain's CDR3 is CASSVQREQYF. In nucleotides, the CDR3 is TGTGCCAGCAGTGTACAGAGGGAGCAGTACTTC. The chain couples TRBV28 to TRBJ2-7, with no clear D. The germline V gene has CDR1 MDHEN and CDR2 SYDVKM. The V end lost 5 bases, the J end lost 7 bases, and 9 bases lay between the germline ends. The CDR3 extends over 11 amino acids. Full variable domain (remainder filled in from reference TRBV28 and TRBJ2-7): DVKVTQSSRYLVKRTGEKVFLECVQDMDHENMFWYRQDPGLGLRLIYFSYDVKMKEKGDIPEGYSVSREKKERFSLILESASTNQTSMYLCASSVQREQYFGPGTRLTVT.